The 5 T cell receptor beta chains reported below all come from one sample, sequenced in a study of T cells in Graves' hyperthyroidism and ophthalmopathy. What was amplified from RNA transcripts were TCR beta CDR3 regions. The TCR CDR3 was amplified in a first-round RT-PCR using the HTBI primer set. MiXCR was run by TCRdb on the multiplex PCR reads, yielding one entry per CDR3 protein. The profile covers fewer than 750,000 distinct CDR3 sequences, with about 14% appearing a single time and around an eighth taken by the ten largest. Sequenced: blood. The origin of the receptors is a woman aged 50 to 65 with Graves' ophthalmopathy.

This clonotype was counted ten times or more. The chain carries TRBV24-1 and TRBJ1-1; 9 positions match TRBD1. CDR3 length: 13 amino acids. J lost 11 bases, V lost 4 bases, and 7 bases had no gene match. CDR1 and CDR2 from the germline V gene are KGHDR and SFDVKD. Written as DNA, the CDR3 is TGTGCCACCAGTGACTGGACAGGGGAGGATGCTTTCTTT. It specifies CATSDWTGEDAFF.

About this clonotype itself: Lacking the conserved final phenylalanine or tryptophan, this CDR3 likely reflects a read error. The chain employs TRBV6-2 or TRBV6-3 and TRBJ2-1, with 7 bases that match TRBD1. This CDR3 comprises 15 residues. Germline CDR1 and CDR2: MNHEY and SVGEGT. V dropped 6 bases and J dropped 0; count of bases not matched to a gene: 5. The CDR3 region has the DNA TGTGCCAGCAGCCAAAGACAGGGCTCCTACAATGAGCAGTTCCTC. Its translation: CASSQRQGSYNEQFL.

This clonotype was recorded many times. This chain joins TRBV20-1 and TRBJ2-7, with a possible D match to TRBD2 (5 bases). Trimming took 3 bases from V and 2 from J, leaving 14 bases between them. This CDR3 region has 14 residues. Germline V CDR1 and CDR2: DFQATT, SNEGSKA (reference sequence). CDR3 in amino acids: CSASGGLPAYEQYF. DNA of the CDR3: TGCAGTGCTAGCGGTGGACTTCCAGCCTACGAGCAGTACTTC.

This clonotype was observed many times. The chain recombines TRBV5-1 with TRBJ2-3, with D tentatively TRBD2 (6 bases). With 0 bases removed from V and 0 bases from J, the gap between germline ends came to 11 bases. Germline lookup yields CDR1 SGHRS and CDR2 YFSETQ. The CDR3 length is 16 residues. CDR3 nucleotides: TGCGCCAGCAGCTTGGGTAGCGGAGGAAGCACAGATACGCAGTATTTT. This codes for CASSLGSGGSTDTQYF.

About this clonotype: It may be a read error: a sequence one base away is much more abundant. The gene calls are TRBV3-1 and TRBJ2-5; D possibly corresponds to TRBD1 (5 bases). The CDR3 loop spans 14 amino acids. Germline loops: CDR1 LGHDT, CDR2 YNNKEL (reference sequence). In nucleotides, the CDR3 is TGTACCAGCAGCCAAGTAGCAGGGCTTGAGACCCAGTACTTC. Translated, it gives CTSSQVAGLETQYF.